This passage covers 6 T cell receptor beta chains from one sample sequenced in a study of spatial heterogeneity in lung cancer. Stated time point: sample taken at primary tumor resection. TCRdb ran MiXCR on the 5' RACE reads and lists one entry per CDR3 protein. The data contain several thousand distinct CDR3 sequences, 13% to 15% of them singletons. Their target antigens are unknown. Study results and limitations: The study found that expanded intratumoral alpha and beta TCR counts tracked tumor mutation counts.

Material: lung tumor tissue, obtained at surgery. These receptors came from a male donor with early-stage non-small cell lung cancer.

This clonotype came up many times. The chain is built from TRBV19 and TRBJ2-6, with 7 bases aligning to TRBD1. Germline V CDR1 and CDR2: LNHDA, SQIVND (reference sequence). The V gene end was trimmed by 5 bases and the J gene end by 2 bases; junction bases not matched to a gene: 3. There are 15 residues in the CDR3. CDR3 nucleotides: TGTGCCAGTAGTGGAAGGGGGCCTGGGGCCAACGTCCTGACTTTC. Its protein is CASSGRGPGANVLTF.

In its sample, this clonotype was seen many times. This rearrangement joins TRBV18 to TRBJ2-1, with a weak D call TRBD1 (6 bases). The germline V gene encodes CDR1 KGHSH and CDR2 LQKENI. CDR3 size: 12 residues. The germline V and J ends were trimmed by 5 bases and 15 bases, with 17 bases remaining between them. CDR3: CASSRPQGRLFF. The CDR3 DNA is TGTGCCAGCTCAAGACCTCAGGGGCGTCTGTTCTTC.

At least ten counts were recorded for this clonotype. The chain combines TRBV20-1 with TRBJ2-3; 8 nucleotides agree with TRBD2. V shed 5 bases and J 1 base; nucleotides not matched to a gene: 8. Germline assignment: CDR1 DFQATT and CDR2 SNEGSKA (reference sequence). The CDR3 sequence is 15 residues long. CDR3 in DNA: TGCAGTGCTGGGTCCGGAGCGGGAGGCACAGATACGCAGTATTTT. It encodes CSAGSGAGGTDTQYF.

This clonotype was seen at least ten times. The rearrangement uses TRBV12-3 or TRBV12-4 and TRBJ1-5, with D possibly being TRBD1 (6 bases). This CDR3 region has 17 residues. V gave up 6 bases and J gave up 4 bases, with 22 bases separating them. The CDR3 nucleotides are TGTGCCAGCAGCCCCCCGACCGGGACACCGGGGAATCAGCCCCAGCATTTT. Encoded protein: CASSPPTGTPGNQPQHF.

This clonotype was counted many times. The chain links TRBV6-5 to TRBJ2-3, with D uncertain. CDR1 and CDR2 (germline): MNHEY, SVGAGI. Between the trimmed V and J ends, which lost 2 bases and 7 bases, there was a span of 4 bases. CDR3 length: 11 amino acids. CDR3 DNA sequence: TGTGCCAGCAGTTACGGGAATACGCAGTATTTT. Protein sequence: CASSYGNTQYF.

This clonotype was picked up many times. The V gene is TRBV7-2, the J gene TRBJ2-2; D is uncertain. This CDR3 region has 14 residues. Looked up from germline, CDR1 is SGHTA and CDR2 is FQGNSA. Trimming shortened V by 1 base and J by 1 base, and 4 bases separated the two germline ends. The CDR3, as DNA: TGTGCCAGCAGCTTAGGACAGAACACCGGGGAGCTGTTTTTT. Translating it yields CASSLGQNTGELFF.